Listed here are 14 T cell receptor beta chains from one sample, sequenced in a study of blood T cell repertoires in COVID-19. This table comes from immunoSEQ multiplex PCR, and its TCRdb copy is limited to in-frame clones, with some not included. The top ten hold 7.5% to 9% of the sample, which has around 230,000 clones, 65% to 85% seen once. Input material: peripheral blood. All receptors derive from an elderly woman with acute or convalescent COVID-19.

The CDR3: CASRETGTNTGELFF. The CDR3 DNA reads as TGCGCCAGCAGAGAGACAGGGACGAACACCGGGGAGCTGTTTTTT. This rearrangement joins TRBV5-1 to TRBJ2-2, with TRBD1 identical over 7 bases. Germline V gives CDR1 SGHRS, CDR2 YFSETQ. V trimming: 5 bases; J trimming: 0 bases; junction bases outside the gene matches: 4. This CDR3 has 15 amino acids.

This clone occurred many times. The gene calls are TRBV4-1 and TRBJ2-7; 11 positions match TRBD2. Germline CDR1 MGHRA, CDR2 YSYEKL. The trim removed 5 bases at V and 0 bases at J, leaving 6 bases unmatched. CDR3 size: 16 residues. DNA of the CDR3: TGCGCCAGCAGCACTCCACTAGCGGGAGACTCCTACGAGCAGTACTTC. Protein product: CASSTPLAGDSYEQYF.

J is TRBJ2-1 and V is TRBV4-1; 13 positions agree with TRBD2. Germline V gives CDR1 MGHRA, CDR2 YSYEKL. This CDR3 has 17 residues. Germline trimming cut 4 bases from V and 8 bases from J; bases unmatched to any gene: 11. CDR3 protein: CASSRKTGLAGDHEQFF. CDR3 bases: TGCGCCAGCAGCCGAAAGACCGGACTAGCGGGAGACCATGAGCAGTTCTTC.

This chain connects TRBV10-1 to TRBJ2-5; tentatively, D is TRBD2 (5 bases). The CDR3 totals 14 residues. With 3 bases removed from V and 6 bases from J, the gap between germline ends came to 14 bases. Germline CDR1 WNHNN, CDR2 SYGVQD (reference sequence). CDR3 coding DNA: TGCGCCAGCAGTGAATCTGCTTCGGGAAAGACCCAGTACTTC. Its protein product is CASSESASGKTQYF.

This chain joins TRBV7-2 and TRBJ2-7; 9 nucleotides line up with TRBD2. From germline, CDR1 is SGHTA and CDR2 FQGNSA. J lost 6 bases, V lost 5 bases, and 8 bases had no gene match. The CDR3 is made up of 14 amino acids. The CDR3 loop reads CASSPSGRTGEQYF. CDR3 coding DNA: TGTGCCAGCAGCCCGAGCGGGAGGACGGGCGAGCAGTACTTC.

The chain carries TRBV15 and TRBJ2-4; 7 nucleotides line up with TRBD2. CDR1 LNHNV and CDR2 YYDKDF come from the germline V gene (reference sequence). The CDR3 is 14 residues long. V shed 1 base and J 8 bases; nucleotides not matched to a gene: 5. CDR3 nucleotide sequence: TGTGCCACCAGCAGAGTCACTAGCGTGGACATTCAGTACTTC. Residues: CATSRVTSVDIQYF.

This clone was detected a few times. J is TRBJ1-5 and V is TRBV2; 8 bases agree with TRBD1. The germline CDR1 and CDR2 sequences are SNHLY and FYNNEI. V dropped 9 bases and J dropped 5; count of bases not matched to a gene: 6. There are 13 residues in the CDR3. CDR3 bases: TGTGCCAGTGCCCAGGACAGGGATCAGCCCCAGCATTTT. Its translation is CASAQDRDQPQHF.

This chain links TRBV7-9 with TRBJ2-7, with a weak D call TRBD2 (6 bases). V lost 5 bases and J lost 3, with 11 bases in between. The CDR3 is 13 residues long. The V gene's germline CDR1 is SEHNR and CDR2 FQNEAQ (reference sequence). The CDR3 DNA follows: TGTGCCAGCAGCATTGGGACTTTCTACGAGCAGTACTTC. This encodes CASSIGTFYEQYF.

The chain recombines TRBV2 with TRBJ1-4, with 8 bases aligning to TRBD1. The length of the CDR3 is 15 residues. Trimming took 5 bases from V and 6 from J; bases not matched to a gene: 8. Looked up from germline, CDR1 is SNHLY and CDR2 is FYNNEI. The CDR3 sequence: CASSNTGGADEKLFF. In nucleotides, the CDR3 is TGTGCCAGCAGTAACACAGGGGGTGCCGATGAAAAACTGTTTTTT.

The V call is TRBV7-8, the J call TRBJ1-2; no firm D call. The germline V gene encodes CDR1 SGHVS and CDR2 FQNEAQ. V lost 4 bases and J 8 bases, leaving 11 bases between the germline ends. The CDR3 has 12 residues. This CDR3 is CASSSSWEGYTF. CDR3 coding DNA: TGTGCCAGCAGCTCAAGTTGGGAGGGCTACACCTTC.

DNA of the CDR3: TGCGCCAGCGGACCGGACGGAGGGGCAGAGACCCAGTACTTC. As protein: CASGPDGGAETQYF. The chain combines TRBV5-1 with TRBJ2-5, with D tentatively TRBD2 (6 bases). Per the germline V gene, CDR1 is SGHRS and CDR2 is YFSETQ. The V end lost 7 bases, the J end lost 4 bases, and 17 bases lay between the germline ends. This CDR3 has 14 amino acids.

The chain links TRBV7-8 to TRBJ1-5; D is perhaps TRBD1 (6 bases). This CDR3 is built from 17 residues. The V and J ends lost 7 bases and 0 bases respectively, with 19 bases between them. Per germline, CDR1 SGHVS and CDR2 FQNEAQ. Here the CDR3 DNA reads TGTGCCAGCACCTTTAACCCCCAGGGGTATAGCAATCAGCCCCAGCATTTT. It codes for CASTFNPQGYSNQPQHF. Full variable domain (rest looked up from reference TRBV7-8 and TRBJ1-5): GAGVSQSPRYKVAKRGQDVALRCDPISGHVSLFWYQQALGQGPEFLTYFQNEAQLDKSGLPSDRFFAERPEGSVSTLKIQRTQQEDSAVYLCASTFNPQGYSNQPQHFGDGTRLSIL.

The J gene is TRBJ1-6, the V gene TRBV7-2, with TRBD1 identical over 9 bases. The CDR3 runs to 16 residues. The J segment lost 10 bases and the V segment lost 4 bases, leaving 11 bases of the junction unmatched. Germline V gene sequence: CDR1 SGHTA, CDR2 FQGNSA. The CDR3, as DNA: TGTGCCAGCAGCTCGTTAACGGGACAGGGTTCCTCACCCCTCCACTTT. Translation: CASSSLTGQGSSPLHF.

J is TRBJ2-1 and V is TRBV5-1; 9 nucleotides match TRBD1. V lost 2 bases to trimming and J lost 6 bases; unmatched junction nucleotides: 12. The V gene's germline CDR1 is SGHRS and CDR2 YFSETQ. CDR3 length: 17 amino acids. The CDR3 loop reads CASSFLPPGQGLNEQFF. CDR3 DNA: TGCGCCAGCAGCTTCTTGCCCCCGGGACAGGGCCTCAATGAGCAGTTCTTC. The whole variable domain, remainder taken from reference TRBV5-1 and TRBJ2-1, is KAGVTQTPRYLIKTRGQQVTLSCSPISGHRSVSWYQQTPGQGLQFLFEYFSETQRNKGNFPGRFSGRQFSNSRSEMNVSTLELGDSALYLCASSFLPPGQGLNEQFFGPGTRLTVL.